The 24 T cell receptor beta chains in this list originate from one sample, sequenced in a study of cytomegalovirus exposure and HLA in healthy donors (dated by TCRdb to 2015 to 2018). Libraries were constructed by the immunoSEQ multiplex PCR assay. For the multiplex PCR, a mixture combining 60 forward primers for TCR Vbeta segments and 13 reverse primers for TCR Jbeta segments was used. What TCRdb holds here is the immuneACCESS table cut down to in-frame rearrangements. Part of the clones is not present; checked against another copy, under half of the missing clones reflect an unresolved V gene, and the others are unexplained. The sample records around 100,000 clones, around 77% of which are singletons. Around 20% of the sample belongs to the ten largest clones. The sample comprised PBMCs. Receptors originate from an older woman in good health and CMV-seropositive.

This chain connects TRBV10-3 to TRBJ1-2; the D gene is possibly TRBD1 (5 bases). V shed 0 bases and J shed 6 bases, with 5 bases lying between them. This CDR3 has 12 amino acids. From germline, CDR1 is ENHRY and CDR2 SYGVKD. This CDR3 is CAISESTDGYTF. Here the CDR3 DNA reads TGTGCCATCAGTGAGTCGACAGATGGCTACACCTTC.

CDR3 residues: CASSSNTAITLSGYTF. CDR3 DNA sequence: TGTGCCAGCAGTTCGAACACAGCTATAACTTTGAGTGGCTACACCTTC. J is TRBJ1-2 and V is TRBV5-4; unclear D gene. The ends were cut back, 5 bases at V and 7 bases at J, with 24 bases in the middle. This CDR3 has 16 residues. Germline CDR1 is SGHNT and CDR2 is YYREEE (reference sequence).

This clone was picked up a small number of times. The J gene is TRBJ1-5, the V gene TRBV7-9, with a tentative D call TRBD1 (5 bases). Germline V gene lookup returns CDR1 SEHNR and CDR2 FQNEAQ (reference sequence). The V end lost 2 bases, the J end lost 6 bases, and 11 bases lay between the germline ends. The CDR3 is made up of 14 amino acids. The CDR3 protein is CASSLSGQGQPQHF. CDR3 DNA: TGTGCCAGCAGCTTAAGTGGGCAGGGTCAGCCCCAGCATTTT. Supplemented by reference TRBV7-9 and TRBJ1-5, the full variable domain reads DTGVSQNPRHKITKRGQNVTFRCDPISEHNRLYWYRQTLGQGPEFLTYFQNEAQLEKSRLLSDRFSAERPKGSFSTLEIQRTEQGDSAMYLCASSLSGQGQPQHFGDGTRLSIL.

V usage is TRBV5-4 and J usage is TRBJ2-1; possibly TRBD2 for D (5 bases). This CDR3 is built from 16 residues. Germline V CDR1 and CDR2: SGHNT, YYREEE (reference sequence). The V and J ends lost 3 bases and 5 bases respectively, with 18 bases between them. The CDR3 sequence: CASSYPTSGINNEQFF. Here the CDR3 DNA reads TGTGCCAGCAGCTACCCTACGAGCGGAATCAACAATGAGCAGTTCTTC.

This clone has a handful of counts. CDR3 DNA sequence: TGCGCCAGCAGTAAGGGGGACAGCGAAGCTTTCTTT. Residues: CASSKGDSEAFF. The chain combines TRBV10-1 with TRBJ1-1; 7 bases line up with TRBD1. CDR1 and CDR2 from the germline V gene are WNHNN and SYGVQD (reference sequence). The trim removed 5 bases at V and 8 bases at J, leaving 5 bases unmatched. CDR3 length: 12 residues.

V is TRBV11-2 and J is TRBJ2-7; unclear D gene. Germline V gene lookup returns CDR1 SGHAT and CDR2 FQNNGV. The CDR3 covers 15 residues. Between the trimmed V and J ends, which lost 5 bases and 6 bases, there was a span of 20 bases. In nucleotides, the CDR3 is TGTGCCAGCAGCGTAGCCAGGATTCCCTCCGGCGAGCAGTACTTC. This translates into CASSVARIPSGEQYF.

The CDR3 sequence: CATFYNEQFF. The CDR3 bases are TGTGCCACTTTCTACAATGAGCAGTTCTTC. The rearrangement uses TRBV19 and TRBJ2-1, with no clear D. Germline CDR1 reads LNHDA; CDR2 reads SQIVND (reference sequence). The CDR3 has 10 residues. Deletions cut 10 bases from V and 3 bases from J, with 4 bases between.

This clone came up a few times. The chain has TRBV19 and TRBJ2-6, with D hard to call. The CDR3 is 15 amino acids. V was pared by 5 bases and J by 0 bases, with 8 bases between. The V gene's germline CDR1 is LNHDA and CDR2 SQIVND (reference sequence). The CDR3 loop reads CASSLSGSGANVLTF. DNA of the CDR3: TGTGCCAGTAGTCTGTCGGGCTCTGGGGCCAACGTCCTGACTTTC. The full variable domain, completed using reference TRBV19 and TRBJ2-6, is DGGITQSPKYLFRKEGQNVTLSCEQNLNHDAMYWYRQDPGQGLRLIYYSQIVNDFQKGDIAEGYSVSREKKESFPLTVTSAQKNPTAFYLCASSLSGSGANVLTFGAGSRLTVL.

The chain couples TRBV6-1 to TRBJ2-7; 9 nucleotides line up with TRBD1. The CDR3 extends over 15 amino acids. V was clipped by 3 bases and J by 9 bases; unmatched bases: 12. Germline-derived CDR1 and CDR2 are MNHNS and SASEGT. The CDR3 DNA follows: TGTGCCAGCAGTGAGCAGGTTGGGACAGGGATGTTGCAGTACTTC. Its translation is CASSEQVGTGMLQYF.

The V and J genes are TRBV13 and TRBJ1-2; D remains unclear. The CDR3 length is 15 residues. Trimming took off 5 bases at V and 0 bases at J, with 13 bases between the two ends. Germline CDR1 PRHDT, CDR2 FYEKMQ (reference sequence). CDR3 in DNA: TGTGCCAGCAGCCAGCGGGGAGGAGCTAACTATGGCTACACCTTC. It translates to CASSQRGGANYGYTF.

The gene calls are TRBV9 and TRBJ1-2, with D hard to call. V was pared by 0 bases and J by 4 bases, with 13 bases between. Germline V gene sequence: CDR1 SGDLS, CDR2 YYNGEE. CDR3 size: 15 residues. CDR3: CASSVDGTYSYGYTF. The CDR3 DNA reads TGTGCCAGCAGCGTAGATGGCACCTACAGCTATGGCTACACCTTC.

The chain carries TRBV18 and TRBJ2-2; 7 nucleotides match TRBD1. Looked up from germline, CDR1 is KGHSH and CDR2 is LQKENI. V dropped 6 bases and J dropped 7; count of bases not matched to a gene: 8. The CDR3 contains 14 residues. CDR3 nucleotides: TGTGCCAGCTCTCAAAGACAGGGCATCGGGGAGCTGTTTTTT. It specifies CASSQRQGIGELFF.

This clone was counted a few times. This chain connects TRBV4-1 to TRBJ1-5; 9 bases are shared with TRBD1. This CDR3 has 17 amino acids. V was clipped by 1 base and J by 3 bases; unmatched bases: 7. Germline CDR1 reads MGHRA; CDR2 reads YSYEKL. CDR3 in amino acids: CASSQGPGQGLNQPQHF. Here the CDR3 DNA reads TGCGCCAGCAGCCAAGGGCCGGGACAGGGCCTCAATCAGCCCCAGCATTTT.

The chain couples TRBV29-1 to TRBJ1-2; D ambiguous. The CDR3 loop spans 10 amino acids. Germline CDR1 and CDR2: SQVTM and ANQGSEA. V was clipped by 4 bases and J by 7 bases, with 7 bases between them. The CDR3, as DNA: TGCAGCGTTGGCGAGGTTGGCTACACCTTC. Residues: CSVGEVGYTF.

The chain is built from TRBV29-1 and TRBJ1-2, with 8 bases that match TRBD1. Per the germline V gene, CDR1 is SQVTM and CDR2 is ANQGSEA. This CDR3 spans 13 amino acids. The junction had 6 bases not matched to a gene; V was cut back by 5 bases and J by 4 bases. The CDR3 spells CSVTGDRSYGYTF. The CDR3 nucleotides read TGCAGCGTTACGGGGGACAGGTCCTATGGCTACACCTTC.

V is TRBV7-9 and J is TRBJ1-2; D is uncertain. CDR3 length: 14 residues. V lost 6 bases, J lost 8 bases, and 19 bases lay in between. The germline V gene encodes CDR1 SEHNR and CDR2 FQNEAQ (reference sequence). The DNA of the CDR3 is TGTGCCAGCAGACCGGGATATATTCAATCGGGCTACACCTTC. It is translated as CASRPGYIQSGYTF.

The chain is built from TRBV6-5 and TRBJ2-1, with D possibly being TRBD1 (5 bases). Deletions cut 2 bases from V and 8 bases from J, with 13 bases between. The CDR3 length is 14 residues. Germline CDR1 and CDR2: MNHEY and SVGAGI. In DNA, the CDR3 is TGTGCCAGCAGTTACAACAGGCTAAGTGATGAGCAGTTCTTC. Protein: CASSYNRLSDEQFF.

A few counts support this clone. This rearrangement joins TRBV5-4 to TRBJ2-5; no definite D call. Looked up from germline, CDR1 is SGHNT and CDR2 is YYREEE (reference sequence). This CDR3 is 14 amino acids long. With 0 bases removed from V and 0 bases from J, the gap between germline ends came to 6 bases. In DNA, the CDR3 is TGTGCCAGCAGCTTGGTGGCGGACCAAGAGACCCAGTACTTC. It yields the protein CASSLVADQETQYF.

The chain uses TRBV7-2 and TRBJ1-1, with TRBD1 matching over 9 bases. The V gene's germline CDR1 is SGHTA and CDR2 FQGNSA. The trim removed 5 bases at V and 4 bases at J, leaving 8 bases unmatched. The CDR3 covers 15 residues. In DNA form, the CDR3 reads TGTGCCAGCAGCATCAGACAGGGGGTCCGCACTGAAGCTTTCTTT. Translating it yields CASSIRQGVRTEAFF.

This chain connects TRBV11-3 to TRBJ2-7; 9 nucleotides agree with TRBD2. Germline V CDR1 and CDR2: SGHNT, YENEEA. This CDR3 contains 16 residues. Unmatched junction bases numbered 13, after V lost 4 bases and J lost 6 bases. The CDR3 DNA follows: TGTGCCAGCAGCTCCACTGATTTAGCGGGAGAGCGCGAGCAGTACTTC. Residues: CASSSTDLAGEREQYF. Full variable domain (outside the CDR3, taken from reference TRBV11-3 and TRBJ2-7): EAGVVQSPRYKIIEKKQPVAFWCNPISGHNTLYWYLQNLGQGPELLIRYENEEAVDDSQLPKDRFSAERLKGVDSTLKIQPAELGDSAVYLCASSSTDLAGEREQYFGPGTRLTVT.

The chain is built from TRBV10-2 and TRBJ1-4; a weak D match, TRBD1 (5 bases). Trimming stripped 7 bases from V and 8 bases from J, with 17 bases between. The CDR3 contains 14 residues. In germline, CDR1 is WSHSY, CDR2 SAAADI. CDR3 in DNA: TGCGCCAGCACCCCGAAGGGGTTTCGAGAAAAACTGTTTTTT. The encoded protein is CASTPKGFREKLFF.

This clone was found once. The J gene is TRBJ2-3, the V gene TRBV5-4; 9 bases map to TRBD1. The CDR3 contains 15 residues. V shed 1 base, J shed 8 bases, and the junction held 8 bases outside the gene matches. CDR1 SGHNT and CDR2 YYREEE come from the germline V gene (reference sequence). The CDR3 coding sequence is TGTGCCAGCAGCTTGCAGGGACAGGGATCGGGTACGCAGTATTTT. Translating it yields CASSLQGQGSGTQYF.

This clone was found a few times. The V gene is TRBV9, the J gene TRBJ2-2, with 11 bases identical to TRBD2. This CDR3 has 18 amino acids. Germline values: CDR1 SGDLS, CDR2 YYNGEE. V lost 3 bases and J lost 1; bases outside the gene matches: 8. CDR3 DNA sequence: TGTGCCAGCAGCGCTCTTCCCGGGACTAGCGGGAACACCGGGGAGCTGTTTTTT. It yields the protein CASSALPGTSGNTGELFF.

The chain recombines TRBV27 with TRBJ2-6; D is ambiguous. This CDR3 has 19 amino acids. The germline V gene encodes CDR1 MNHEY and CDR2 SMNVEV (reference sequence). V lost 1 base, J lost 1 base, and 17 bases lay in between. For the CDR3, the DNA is TGTGCCAGCAGTTTATTTAGCCCCCTCACAACATCTGGGGCCAACGTCCTGACTTTC. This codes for CASSLFSPLTTSGANVLTF.